The T cell receptor (beta chain) described here comes from a study of shared clonotypes between healthy human individuals. Study summary: Each donor's CD4 naive and CD4 memory cells filled three plates apiece, CD8 naive two, and CD8 memory one.

Germline CDR1 reads SEHNR; CDR2 reads FQNEAQ (reference sequence). The CDR3 runs 15 residues. Trimming took 1 base from V and 4 from J, leaving 13 bases between them. Replicate sorted-subset PCRs were loaded with approximately 190 ng DNA, tens of thousands of T cell genomes. Original analysis: ImmunoSEQ gave junction-only sequences without quality scores, so filtering differed. Produced via immunoSEQ multiplex PCR; TCRdb's table is partial and in-frame only. That table furnishes V, J and clone size, whereas the DNA furnished D and trimming. In the table there are about 1.1 million clones, approximately 80% of which are singletons. Overall study results and limits: Larger estimated richness was generally seen in naive subsets than in memory subsets.

Concerning this clone itself: The target antigen is unknown.

Specimen: memory CD4+ T cells from PBMCs. Subset given: CD45RA-negative fraction. The sequence came from a man younger than 30 in good health. Some clones in this sample may be carry-over from other donors' samples. The chain couples TRBV7-9 to TRBJ1-2, with TRBD1 as a possible D gene (5 bases). The CDR3 here is CASSLDWTTTYGYTF. In DNA form, the CDR3 reads TGTGCCAGCAGCTTAGATTGGACAACAACCTATGGCTACACCTTC.